These 30 T cell receptor beta chains share one sample of origin, sequenced in a study of blood T cell repertoires in COVID-19. TCRdb keeps only in-frame clones here, not all; method: immunoSEQ multiplex PCR. The sample has approximately 58,000 clones, roughly 77% seen once; the top ten hold roughly 29%. The sample taken for sequencing was peripheral blood. The source is a man aged 55 to 70 with COVID-19, enrolled during active disease.

Here the CDR3 reads CASSPPGLAGTDTQYF. CDR3 in DNA: TGTGCCAGCAGCCCCCCCGGGCTAGCGGGCACAGATACGCAGTATTTT. The genes are TRBV7-9 and TRBJ2-3, with 7 bases identical to TRBD2. This CDR3 contains 16 residues. The junction had 9 bases not matched to a gene; V was cut back by 5 bases and J by 1 base. Germline-derived CDR1 and CDR2 are SEHNR and FQNEAQ (reference sequence).

The chain has TRBV19 and TRBJ1-1; 7 nucleotides align to TRBD1. The V gene's germline CDR1 is LNHDA and CDR2 SQIVND (reference sequence). The CDR3 is 16 residues long. V shed 0 bases and J 4 bases; nucleotides not matched to a gene: 8. CDR3 sequence (DNA): TGTGCCAGTAGTATAGATCCGGTAGGGGGCGGCACTGAAGCTTTCTTT. Its protein product is CASSIDPVGGGTEAFF.

V usage is TRBV7-8 and J usage is TRBJ2-7; 9 bases map to TRBD2. Germline V CDR1 and CDR2: SGHVS, FQNEAQ. V was clipped by 5 bases and J by 4 bases; unmatched bases: 3. The CDR3 runs to 13 residues. CDR3 in DNA: TGTGCCAGCAGCCAGACTAGCGGATACGAGCAGTACTTC. It specifies CASSQTSGYEQYF.

V and J are TRBV5-4 and TRBJ2-5; D is perhaps TRBD1 (5 bases). Germline V gives CDR1 SGHNT, CDR2 YYREEE (reference sequence). The CDR3 contains 15 residues. V lost 0 bases and J 1 base, leaving 10 bases between the germline ends. The CDR3 region is CASSLESDSQETQYF. As DNA, the CDR3 is TGTGCCAGCAGCTTGGAGTCTGACAGCCAAGAGACCCAGTACTTC.

J is TRBJ2-7 and V is TRBV18; 8 nucleotides agree with TRBD1. CDR3 length: 15 amino acids. CDR1 is KGHSH and CDR2 is LQKENI in the germline V gene. Trimming cost V 4 bases and J 3 bases; bases outside gene matches: 8. The CDR3 region has the DNA TGTGCCAGCTCACAGGGGACAGGAGTGATCTACGAGCAGTACTTC. Translation gives CASSQGTGVIYEQYF.

This clone was counted a few times. The chain recombines TRBV2 with TRBJ1-1, with D maybe TRBD1 (5 bases). Germline CDR1 SNHLY, CDR2 FYNNEI. This CDR3 contains 15 residues. With 6 bases removed from V and 2 bases from J, the gap between germline ends came to 16 bases. The CDR3 DNA sequence: TGTGCCAGCAGGGAGCAGGGTAGTGGAAACACTGAAGCTTTCTTT. This codes for CASREQGSGNTEAFF.

The rearrangement links TRBV5-1 to TRBJ1-1; the D gene is possibly TRBD1 (5 bases). This CDR3 is 14 amino acids long. Between the trimmed V and J ends, which lost 4 bases and 0 bases, there was a span of 10 bases. Germline V gene data show CDR1 as SGHRS and CDR2 as YFSETQ. CDR3 residues: CASSVDSLNTEAFF. The DNA of the CDR3 is TGCGCCAGCAGCGTAGACAGCTTGAACACTGAAGCTTTCTTT. Full variable domain (outside the CDR3, taken from reference TRBV5-1 and TRBJ1-1): KAGVTQTPRYLIKTRGQQVTLSCSPISGHRSVSWYQQTPGQGLQFLFEYFSETQRNKGNFPGRFSGRQFSNSRSEMNVSTLELGDSALYLCASSVDSLNTEAFFGQGTRLTVV.

V and J are TRBV5-4 and TRBJ2-3, with D possibly TRBD2 on 5 matching bases. V was shortened by 1 base and J by 6 bases, with 15 bases between the two germline ends. The CDR3 spans 15 residues. Germline lookup yields CDR1 SGHNT and CDR2 YYREEE (reference sequence). DNA of the CDR3: TGTGCCAGCAGCTTGCCGAGGGCACGGACCGATACGCAGTATTTT. Protein sequence: CASSLPRARTDTQYF.

This clone has just one count. V usage is TRBV5-1 and J usage is TRBJ2-2; tentatively, D is TRBD1 (5 bases). The length of the CDR3 is 15 residues. Trimming took 1 base from V and 0 from J, leaving 7 bases between them. Germline CDR1 reads SGHRS; CDR2 reads YFSETQ. The CDR3 nucleotides read TGCGCCAGCAGCTTGAAGGGGACGAACACCGGGGAGCTGTTTTTT. Its translation: CASSLKGTNTGELFF.

The chain employs TRBV14 and TRBJ2-7, with 7 bases fitting TRBD2. With V trimmed by 6 bases and J by 3 bases, 5 bases remained unmatched. The CDR3 spans 13 residues. Germline V gene lookup returns CDR1 SGHDN and CDR2 FVKESK. The CDR3 sequence is CASSAAGDYEQYF. CDR3 DNA: TGTGCCAGCAGTGCCGCGGGGGACTACGAGCAGTACTTC.

V gene TRBV21-1 combines with J gene TRBJ2-1; TRBD2 was called by the table and not checked on the DNA. TRBV21-1 is flagged as a pseudogene. The CDR3 loop spans 18 amino acids. CDR3 coding DNA: TGTGCCAGCAGCAATCCCTTTACTAGCCCTAGCTCCTACAATGAGCAGTTCTTC. It encodes CASSNPFTSPSSYNEQFF.

The chain combines TRBV11-3 with TRBJ1-1; 7 bases line up with TRBD1. Germline lookup yields CDR1 SGHNT and CDR2 YENEEA. This CDR3 comprises 15 residues. V was clipped by 3 bases and J by 6 bases; unmatched bases: 10. The CDR3 DNA is TGTGCCAGCAGCTTGGACAACAGGGGCCTGTCTGAAGCTTTCTTT. Protein: CASSLDNRGLSEAFF. Full variable domain (missing parts from reference TRBV11-3 and TRBJ1-1): EAGVVQSPRYKIIEKKQPVAFWCNPISGHNTLYWYLQNLGQGPELLIRYENEEAVDDSQLPKDRFSAERLKGVDSTLKIQPAELGDSAVYLCASSLDNRGLSEAFFGQGTRLTVV.

The chain employs TRBV4-1 and TRBJ2-3; the match to TRBD2 covers 9 bases. CDR1 and CDR2 (germline): MGHRA, YSYEKL. V trimming: 0 bases; J trimming: 1 base; junction bases outside the gene matches: 2. The CDR3 runs 16 residues. CDR3 sequence (DNA): TGCGCCAGCAGCCAAGAAGCGGGAGGAGGCACAGATACGCAGTATTTT. Residues: CASSQEAGGGTDTQYF.

DNA for the CDR3: TGCGCCAGCAGCCTAGGGCTTTCGGGGTCTGAAAAACTGTTTTTT. This sequence encodes CASSLGLSGSEKLFF. The V call is TRBV5-1, the J call TRBJ1-4, with no clear D. Trimming removed 4 bases at V and 7 bases at J, with 17 bases between. The germline V gene encodes CDR1 SGHRS and CDR2 YFSETQ. CDR3 size: 15 residues.

This clone has a handful of counts. The V and J genes are TRBV5-1 and TRBJ1-2, with 8 bases identical to TRBD1. The length of the CDR3 is 14 residues. V gave up 2 bases and J gave up 8 bases; unmatched junction bases: 8. Germline assignment: CDR1 SGHRS and CDR2 YFSETQ. This CDR3 is CASSLGQGLGGYTF. In nucleotides, the CDR3 is TGCGCCAGCAGCTTAGGACAGGGTCTAGGAGGCTACACCTTC. Complete variable domain (other parts from reference TRBV5-1 and TRBJ1-2): KAGVTQTPRYLIKTRGQQVTLSCSPISGHRSVSWYQQTPGQGLQFLFEYFSETQRNKGNFPGRFSGRQFSNSRSEMNVSTLELGDSALYLCASSLGQGLGGYTFGSGTRLTVV.

This rearrangement joins TRBV5-6 to TRBJ1-2, with no clear D. Trimming took off 3 bases at V and 3 bases at J, with 12 bases between the two ends. Germline V gene data show CDR1 as SGHDT and CDR2 as YYEEEE. CDR3 length: 14 amino acids. CDR3 protein: CASSYSGTYYGYTF. CDR3 coding DNA: TGTGCCAGCAGCTATTCGGGAACCTACTATGGCTACACCTTC.

This clone came up a few times. The gene calls are TRBV7-2 and TRBJ1-5; D possibly corresponds to TRBD1 (6 bases). The CDR3 spans 14 residues. In germline, CDR1 is SGHTA, CDR2 FQGNSA. The germline V and J ends were trimmed by 5 bases and 4 bases, with 12 bases remaining between them. CDR3 region: CASSLTGKNQPQHF. The CDR3 nucleotides read TGTGCCAGCAGCCTGACAGGAAAAAATCAGCCCCAGCATTTT. The full variable domain, completed using reference TRBV7-2 and TRBJ1-5, is GAGVSQSPSNKVTEKGKDVELRCDPISGHTALYWYRQSLGQGLEFLIYFQGNSAPDKSGLPSDRFSAERTGGSVSTLTIQRTQQEDSAVYLCASSLTGKNQPQHFGDGTRLSIL.

The chain employs TRBV5-6 and TRBJ2-7; D is perhaps TRBD1 (6 bases). This CDR3 is 13 amino acids long. The V end was cut by 0 bases, the J end by 5 bases, with 9 bases between. Germline V gene data show CDR1 as SGHDT and CDR2 as YYEEEE. The CDR3 DNA sequence: TGTGCCAGCAGCTTGGTGGGGGCGCACGAGCAGTACTTC. Translated, it gives CASSLVGAHEQYF.

The V gene is TRBV29-1, the J gene TRBJ2-5, with TRBD2 as a possible D gene (7 bases). Germline V lookup: CDR1 SQVTM, CDR2 ANQGSEA. V dropped 6 bases and J dropped 4 bases, with 15 bases sitting between them. This CDR3 is 13 amino acids long. The CDR3 here is CSVAYGGRETQYF. CDR3 sequence (DNA): TGCAGCGTGGCCTACGGGGGGCGAGAGACCCAGTACTTC.

The V call is TRBV6-5, the J call TRBJ2-3; 8 bases are a match to TRBD1. This CDR3 is built from 15 residues. The V gene's germline CDR1 is MNHEY and CDR2 SVGAGI. V shed 2 bases and J 0 bases; nucleotides not matched to a gene: 1. The CDR3 DNA sequence: TGTGCCAGCAGTTACCGGACAGGGAGCACAGATACGCAGTATTTT. The encoded protein is CASSYRTGSTDTQYF.

This sequence joins TRBV9 and TRBJ2-5, with a possible D match to TRBD2 (5 bases). From germline, CDR1 is SGDLS and CDR2 YYNGEE. The CDR3 has 12 residues. V dropped 4 bases and J dropped 5 bases, with 9 bases sitting between them. The CDR3 region has the DNA TGTGCCAGCAGCCGAGGGTCGGAGACCCAGTACTTC. Its translation is CASSRGSETQYF.

The chain employs TRBV5-1 and TRBJ2-3, with TRBD1 as a possible D gene (5 bases). Deletions cut 1 base from V and 3 bases from J, with 9 bases between. The CDR3 extends over 14 amino acids. CDR1 and CDR2 from the germline V gene are SGHRS and YFSETQ. The CDR3 here is CASSLQQGTDTQYF. CDR3 bases: TGCGCCAGCAGCTTGCAGCAGGGAACAGATACGCAGTATTTT.

The gene calls are TRBV4-2 and TRBJ2-6; D not certain. V was trimmed by 0 bases and J by 0 bases, leaving 15 bases between them. This CDR3 has 19 amino acids. CDR1 is LGHNA and CDR2 is YNFKEQ in the germline V gene. CDR3 residues: CASSQDSLQSHSGANVLTF. The CDR3 bases are TGTGCCAGCAGCCAAGATTCACTCCAAAGCCACTCTGGGGCCAACGTCCTGACTTTC.

This chain uses TRBV18 with TRBJ2-2, with D possibly TRBD2 on 5 matching bases. The CDR3 runs to 15 residues. V lost 1 base to trimming and J lost 1 base, with 7 bases between them. Germline V gene data show CDR1 as KGHSH and CDR2 as LQKENI. The CDR3 DNA reads as TGTGCCAGCTCACCACGGAGGCAGAACACCGGGGAGCTGTTTTTT. It specifies CASSPRRQNTGELFF.

The chain is built from TRBV6-2 or TRBV6-3 and TRBJ1-1; no reliable D call. CDR1 is MNHEY, CDR2 SVGEGT, per germline. Trimming took off 3 bases at V and 3 bases at J, with 8 bases between the two ends. The CDR3 has 13 residues. CDR3 in DNA: TGTGCCAGCAGTTATGGAGGGTACACTGAAGCTTTCTTT. It codes for CASSYGGYTEAFF.

This clone was picked up a small number of times. Other DNA variants within this sample encode the same CDR3. The chain uses TRBV19 and TRBJ1-2; no reliable D call. Trimming took 3 bases from V and 3 from J, leaving 5 bases between them. This CDR3 has 12 amino acids. Germline-derived CDR1 and CDR2 are LNHDA and SQIVND (reference sequence). CDR3 sequence (DNA): TGTGCCAGTAGTATGGCCGACTATGGCTACACCTTC. It yields the protein CASSMADYGYTF.

The V and J genes are TRBV5-1 and TRBJ1-2, with D uncertain. Germline CDR1 reads SGHRS; CDR2 reads YFSETQ. This CDR3 contains 17 residues. The V gene lost 4 bases and the J gene lost 8 bases, with 27 bases spanning the gap. The CDR3 DNA reads TGCGCCAGCAGCGTAAGGCCGGTGGAAAGACCTGGGAGAGGCTACACCTTC. Its translation: CASSVRPVERPGRGYTF.

J is TRBJ2-7 and V is TRBV6-5; 8 bases fit TRBD1. J lost 6 bases, V lost 4 bases, and 8 bases had no gene match. The CDR3 runs to 14 residues. Per germline, CDR1 MNHEY and CDR2 SVGAGI. The CDR3 protein is CASSSPTGVREQYF. DNA for the CDR3: TGTGCCAGCAGTTCCCCGACAGGGGTCCGCGAGCAGTACTTC.

The chain carries TRBV10-3 and TRBJ2-5; 7 bases are a match to TRBD2. This CDR3 comprises 14 residues. V dropped 4 bases and J dropped 1; count of bases not matched to a gene: 3. Germline CDR1 is ENHRY and CDR2 is SYGVKD. Here the CDR3 reads CAISASSGQETQYF. CDR3 coding DNA: TGTGCCATCAGTGCGTCTAGCGGCCAAGAGACCCAGTACTTC.

This rearrangement joins TRBV4-3 to TRBJ2-7; TRBD2 might be the D (5 bases). The V gene's germline CDR1 is LGHNA and CDR2 YSLEER. The CDR3 has 14 residues. Trimming shortened V by 0 bases and J by 6 bases, and 12 bases separated the two germline ends. CDR3 protein: CASSQDLVRGEQYF. The CDR3 DNA reads as TGCGCCAGCAGCCAAGATCTAGTCCGGGGCGAGCAGTACTTC.